Below, 22 T cell receptor beta chains from the same sample are listed, as sequenced in a study of blood T cell repertoires in COVID-19. Clones were sequenced by immunoSEQ multiplex PCR, and TCRdb holds only the in-frame ones, with some missing. The table has 110,000 or so clones, over 75% seen once; the top ten hold around 3.9%. The sequenced sample was peripheral blood. Receptors were obtained from a man in his fifties with acute or convalescent COVID-19.

The chain links TRBV7-6 to TRBJ2-6; D ambiguous. The germline V gene has CDR1 SGHVS and CDR2 FNYEAQ. The CDR3 contains 16 residues. The V end lost 1 base, the J end lost 1 base, and 8 bases lay between the germline ends. Here the CDR3 reads CASSLVGSSGANVLTF. CDR3 coding DNA: TGTGCCAGCAGCTTAGTCGGGTCTTCTGGGGCCAACGTCCTGACTTTC.

The gene calls are TRBV6-5 and TRBJ1-2; 7 bases are shared with TRBD1. V lost 5 bases to trimming and J lost 4 bases; unmatched junction nucleotides: 10. The CDR3 has 15 amino acids. The germline gives CDR1 MNHEY, CDR2 SVGAGI. CDR3: CASSTIGTAAYGYTF. The CDR3 region has the DNA TGTGCCAGCAGTACCATCGGGACAGCCGCCTATGGCTACACCTTC.

The genes are TRBV10-2 and TRBJ1-5, with 9 bases lining up with TRBD1. CDR3 length equals 14 residues. J gave up 7 bases and V 6 bases, and 7 bases lay outside the gene matches. Germline lookup yields CDR1 WSHSY and CDR2 SAAADI. CDR3 protein: CASSKQGAWQPQHF. CDR3 sequence (DNA): TGCGCCAGCAGCAAACAGGGGGCCTGGCAGCCCCAGCATTTT.

The chain is built from TRBV7-3 and TRBJ2-3, with D possibly TRBD2 on 5 matching bases. CDR1 SGHTA and CDR2 FQGTGA come from the germline V gene. V gave up 2 bases and J gave up 6 bases, with 12 bases separating them. The CDR3 is 14 residues long. The CDR3: CASSLHGRSDTQYF. In DNA, the CDR3 is TGTGCCAGCAGCTTACATGGGAGATCGGATACGCAGTATTTT.

In nucleotides, the CDR3 is TGTGCTAGTGGTTTGGGACAGGCCATTCAGTACTTC. Residues: CASGLGQAIQYF. The V gene is TRBV12-5, the J gene TRBJ2-4; D is perhaps TRBD1 (6 bases). Deletions cut 1 base from V and 9 bases from J, with 7 bases between. The CDR3 totals 12 residues. CDR1 is LGHNT and CDR2 is FRNRAP in the germline V gene.

The CDR3, as DNA: TGTGCCAGCAGTTCCAAAGAGACCCAGTACTTC. Protein product: CASSSKETQYF. The genes are TRBV2 and TRBJ2-5; no clear D gene. The CDR3 is made up of 11 amino acids. Germline V gene data show CDR1 as SNHLY and CDR2 as FYNNEI. V lost 5 bases and J 3 bases, leaving 4 bases between the germline ends.

The chain employs TRBV18 and TRBJ1-1; the D gene is possibly TRBD1 (6 bases). Trimming left V 4 bases short and J 0 bases short, with 15 bases between. Germline V lookup: CDR1 KGHSH, CDR2 LQKENI. The CDR3 is made up of 16 amino acids. The DNA for the CDR3 is TGTGCCAGCTCACTAAAGACAGGCGGCATGAACACTGAAGCTTTCTTT. Translation gives CASSLKTGGMNTEAFF.

V gene TRBV10-3 combines with J gene TRBJ2-5; 10 bases are shared with TRBD2. V was clipped by 6 bases and J by 5 bases; unmatched bases: 12. The CDR3 is made up of 16 amino acids. In germline, CDR1 is ENHRY, CDR2 SYGVKD. The CDR3 DNA sequence: TGTGCCATCAGCCTCCAAGGACTAGCGGCGGGGGAGACCCAGTACTTC. It translates to CAISLQGLAAGETQYF.

The V call is TRBV18, the J call TRBJ1-1; 10 nucleotides agree with TRBD1. The CDR3 has 15 residues. The V gene's germline CDR1 is KGHSH and CDR2 LQKENI. The V segment lost 3 bases and the J segment 4 bases; nucleotides outside the gene matches: 5. The CDR3 DNA reads TGTGCCAGCTCACCGACAGGGGGCTGGGGCACTGAAGCTTTCTTT. Protein product: CASSPTGGWGTEAFF.

The chain has TRBV5-5 and TRBJ1-3; D is undetermined. The CDR3 is 14 residues long. The V and J ends lost 2 bases and 0 bases respectively, with 6 bases between them. In germline, CDR1 is SGHKS, CDR2 YYEKEE (reference sequence). Written as DNA, the CDR3 is TGTGCCAGCAGCTTCAGTCACTCTGGAAACACCATATATTTT. Protein sequence: CASSFSHSGNTIYF.

V gene TRBV25-1 combines with J gene TRBJ2-4; a weak D match, TRBD1 (6 bases). Germline V lookup: CDR1 MGHDK, CDR2 SYGVNS. V shed 4 bases and J shed 6 bases, with 7 bases lying between them. The CDR3 contains 12 residues. CDR3 in DNA: TGTGCCAGCAGTGCCAGGGGAAACATTCAGTACTTC. As protein: CASSARGNIQYF.

V and J are TRBV18 and TRBJ2-1; the match to TRBD2 covers 9 bases. Losses at the gene ends were 3 bases for V and 2 bases for J; bases not matched to a gene: 2. Looked up from germline, CDR1 is KGHSH and CDR2 is LQKENI. This CDR3 is built from 15 residues. CDR3 DNA: TGTGCCAGCTCACCGACTAGCGGTACCTACAATGAGCAGTTCTTC. It translates to CASSPTSGTYNEQFF.

The rearrangement links TRBV28 to TRBJ1-5, with TRBD1 as a possible D gene (6 bases). Trimming removed 5 bases from V and 9 bases from J, with 17 bases in between. CDR1 MDHEN and CDR2 SYDVKM come from the germline V gene. This CDR3 is built from 14 residues. The CDR3 region has the DNA TGTGCCAGCAGTACAGACAGTCTAGGGGGGCCCCAGCATTTT. Protein sequence: CASSTDSLGGPQHF.

The chain couples TRBV5-1 to TRBJ2-2; D possibly corresponds to TRBD1 (6 bases). Germline assignment: CDR1 SGHRS and CDR2 YFSETQ. The CDR3 has 11 amino acids. Between the trimmed V and J ends, which lost 7 bases and 7 bases, there was a span of 8 bases. For the CDR3, the DNA is TGCGCCAGCCAGGGACACGGGGAGCTGTTTTTT. It codes for CASQGHGELFF.

This clone was counted only a few times. The chain has TRBV27 and TRBJ2-7; the match to TRBD1 covers 7 bases. V trimming: 8 bases; J trimming: 0 bases; junction bases outside the gene matches: 7. This CDR3 region has 14 residues. Per germline, CDR1 MNHEY and CDR2 SMNVEV (reference sequence). The CDR3: CASGLRDSSYEQYF. DNA for the CDR3: TGTGCCAGCGGCCTACGGGACAGCTCCTACGAGCAGTACTTC.

The chain employs TRBV2 and TRBJ1-1; perhaps TRBD1 as D (6 bases). This CDR3 comprises 14 residues. V was pared by 6 bases and J by 4 bases, with 15 bases between. The germline gives CDR1 SNHLY, CDR2 FYNNEI. The CDR3 sequence is CASRATGIGTEAFF. The DNA for the CDR3 is TGTGCCAGCAGAGCTACAGGGATTGGCACTGAAGCTTTCTTT.

V and J are TRBV3-1 (or the pseudogene TRBV3-2) and TRBJ1-2, with D perhaps TRBD1 (6 bases). Germline-derived CDR1 and CDR2 are LGHDT and YNNKEL (reference sequence). Deletions cut 4 bases from V and 8 bases from J, with 17 bases between. This CDR3 is built from 14 residues. The CDR3 loop reads CASSRGTYKGGYTF. The CDR3 nucleotides read TGTGCCAGCAGCCGGGGGACATACAAAGGGGGCTACACCTTC.

The chain employs TRBV3-1 (or the pseudogene TRBV3-2) and TRBJ1-4, with D perhaps TRBD1 (6 bases). Trimming pared 4 bases from V and 7 bases from J, leaving 16 bases between. This CDR3 is 15 amino acids long. Germline V gene data show CDR1 as LGHDT and CDR2 as YNNKEL (reference sequence). Here the CDR3 reads CASSLEDSLSEKLFF. The CDR3 nucleotides read TGTGCCAGCAGCCTGGAGGACAGCCTATCTGAAAAACTGTTTTTT.

The chain uses TRBV18 and TRBJ2-1; D perhaps matches TRBD2 (6 bases). Germline lookup yields CDR1 KGHSH and CDR2 LQKENI. V was clipped by 8 bases and J by 6 bases, with 20 bases between them. The CDR3 loop spans 15 amino acids. This CDR3 reads CASAQPGTLGNEQFF. The CDR3 DNA reads TGTGCCAGCGCCCAACCCGGGACTTTAGGCAATGAGCAGTTCTTC.

The gene calls are TRBV5-8 and TRBJ2-7, with D possibly TRBD2 on 6 matching bases. Trimming shortened V by 4 bases and J by 2 bases, and 19 bases separated the two germline ends. The CDR3 covers 16 residues. Germline CDR1 reads SGHTS; CDR2 reads YDEGEE. CDR3 nucleotide sequence: TGTGCCAGCAGCCCACAGTTGACTAGAGGCCCCTACGAGCAGTACTTC. Its translation is CASSPQLTRGPYEQYF.

Only a few counts were recorded for this clone. The rearrangement links TRBV3-1 (or the pseudogene TRBV3-2) to TRBJ2-7; tentatively, D is TRBD1 (6 bases). CDR3 length: 13 residues. Trimming took off 4 bases at V and 7 bases at J, with 14 bases between the two ends. The V gene's germline CDR1 is LGHDT and CDR2 YNNKEL (reference sequence). The CDR3 is CASSLPGVGEQYF. The CDR3 coding sequence is TGTGCCAGCAGCCTTCCAGGGGTAGGTGAGCAGTACTTC.

The chain is built from TRBV7-8 and TRBJ2-7; no definite D call. Germline assignment: CDR1 SGHVS and CDR2 FQNEAQ. Deletions cut 2 bases from V and 1 base from J, with 3 bases between. CDR3 length equals 12 residues. The DNA for the CDR3 is TGTGCCAGCAGCTTATCGTCCTACGAGCAGTACTTC. It translates to CASSLSSYEQYF.